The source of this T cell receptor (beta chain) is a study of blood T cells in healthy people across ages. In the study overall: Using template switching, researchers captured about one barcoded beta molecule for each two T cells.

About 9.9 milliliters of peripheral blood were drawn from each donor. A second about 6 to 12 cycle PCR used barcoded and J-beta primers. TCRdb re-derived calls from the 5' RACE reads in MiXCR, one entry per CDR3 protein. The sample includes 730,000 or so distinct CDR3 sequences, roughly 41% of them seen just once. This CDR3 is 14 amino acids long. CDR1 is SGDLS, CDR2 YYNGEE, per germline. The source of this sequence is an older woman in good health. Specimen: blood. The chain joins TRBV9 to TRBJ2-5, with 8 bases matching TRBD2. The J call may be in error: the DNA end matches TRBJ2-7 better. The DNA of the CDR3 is TGTGCCAGCAGCGTTAGGGGGACTAGGGGCGAGCAGTACTTC. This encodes CASSVRGTRGEQYF.